This T cell receptor (beta chain) is drawn from a study of cytomegalovirus exposure and HLA in healthy donors. Amplification used 60 Vbeta primers and 13 Jbeta primers. Method: immunoSEQ multiplex PCR; TCRdb's copy keeps in-frame clones and lacks some. The sample carries 120,000 or so clones, roughly four fifths recorded once. Findings of the study overall: The study assumed roughly uniform donor sequencing depth for presence/absence analyses.

At sampling all donors were nominally healthy, likely with unrecorded immune exposures. Worth noting for this clone: Its specificity is unknown.

The V gene's germline CDR1 is SGHAT and CDR2 FQNNGV. CDR3 length: 17 amino acids. The V end lost 1 base, the J end lost 0 bases, and 10 bases lay between the germline ends. The receptor was isolated from a young man in good health and CMV-seronegative. The rearrangement joins TRBV11-2 to TRBJ2-6, with D possibly matching TRBD1 (6 bases). The sample consisted of PBMCs. The CDR3 DNA reads as TGTGCCAGCAGCTTAGTGGGACATCGCTCTGGGGCCAACGTCCTGACTTTC. This sequence encodes CASSLVGHRSGANVLTF.